A selection of T cell receptor beta chains follows, all from one sample in a study of T cells in Graves' hyperthyroidism and ophthalmopathy. From the multiplex PCR reads, TCRdb called clonotypes with MiXCR, one entry per CDR3 protein. The sample records a few hundred thousand distinct CDR3 sequences, 15% being singletons. Sequencing was done on a sample of blood. The receptors were sampled from a woman in her twenties or thirties with Graves' hyperthyroidism. Both conserved end residues are part of each CDR3. A D gene is named only where the DNA matches it firmly. Clone size is given for some rows only: seen once, a few or many times, or a class if the clone is expanded.

V gene: TRBV4-2; clone size: many; D gene: NA; J gene: TRBJ2-1; CDR3 protein: CASSQEQSLFNEQFF; CDR3 DNA: TGTGCCAGCAGCCAAGAGCAGTCCCTCTTCAATGAGCAGTTCTTC
V gene: TRBV24-1; clone size: NA; D gene: NA; J gene: TRBJ1-2; CDR3 protein: CATSDLRKGPGDGYTF; CDR3 DNA: TGTGCCACCAGTGATTTGCGCAAGGGCCCCGGAGATGGCTACACCTTC
V gene: TRBV6-1; clone size: NA; D gene: NA; J gene: TRBJ2-6; CDR3 protein: CASSIGRTASGANVLTF; CDR3 DNA: TGTGCCAGCTCAATCGGCCGGACGGCCTCTGGGGCCAACGTCCTGACTTTC
V gene: TRBV28; clone size: many; D gene: TRBD2; J gene: TRBJ2-3; CDR3 protein: CASNMGGRWDTQYF; CDR3 DNA: TGTGCCAGCAACATGGGCGGGAGATGGGATACGCAGTATTTT
V gene: TRBV25-1; clone size: few; D gene: TRBD1; J gene: TRBJ1-6; CDR3 protein: CASSEGQFGSPLHF; CDR3 DNA: TGTGCCAGCAGCGAGGGACAGTTCGGATCACCCCTCCACTTT
V gene: TRBV6-2/TRBV6-3; clone size: few; D gene: NA; J gene: TRBJ2-1; CDR3 protein: CASRTTSGKNEQFF; CDR3 DNA: TGTGCCAGCAGGACAACCTCCGGCAAGAATGAGCAGTTCTTC
V gene: TRBV7-9; clone size: few; D gene: TRBD2; J gene: TRBJ2-2; CDR3 protein: CASSPGLGNTGELFF; CDR3 DNA: TGTGCCAGCAGCCCGGGACTAGGGAACACCGGGGAGCTGTTTTTT
V gene: TRBV6-1; clone size: once; D gene: NA; J gene: TRBJ2-1; CDR3 protein: CASSRGPLEGKFF; CDR3 DNA: TGTGCCAGCAGCCGGGGACCCCTCGAGGGGAAGTTCTTC
V gene: TRBV5-1; clone size: NA; D gene: TRBD2; J gene: TRBJ2-3; CDR3 protein: CASGSGTSGSDTQYF; CDR3 DNA: TGCGCCAGCGGCTCCGGGACTAGCGGATCAGATACGCAGTATTTT
V gene: TRBV10-1; clone size: many; D gene: NA; J gene: TRBJ2-1; CDR3 protein: CASSRTRDEQFF; CDR3 DNA: TGCGCCAGCAGTAGAACTAGGGATGAGCAGTTCTTC
V gene: TRBV6-7; clone size: many; D gene: NA; J gene: TRBJ2-7; CDR3 protein: CASSYRGPEAVEQYF; CDR3 DNA: TGTGCCAGCAGTTACCGGGGCCCGGAAGCTGTCGAGCAGTACTTC
V gene: TRBV19; clone size: NA; D gene: TRBD1; J gene: TRBJ2-2; CDR3 protein: CASSRGGWELFF; CDR3 DNA: TGTGCCAGTAGTAGAGGGGGCTGGGAGCTGTTTTTT
V gene: TRBV5-1; clone size: few; D gene: NA; J gene: TRBJ2-7; CDR3 protein: CASSLSLRSQEQYF; CDR3 DNA: TGCGCCAGCAGCTTGTCACTACGCTCGCAAGAGCAGTACTTC
V gene: TRBV18; clone size: many; D gene: NA; J gene: TRBJ1-1; CDR3 protein: CASSPGFGTEAFF; CDR3 DNA: TGTGCCAGCTCACCAGGCTTTGGGACTGAAGCTTTCTTT
V gene: TRBV2; clone size: few; D gene: NA; J gene: TRBJ1-5; CDR3 protein: CASRNSFGQPQHF; CDR3 DNA: TGTGCCAGCAGGAATTCGTTTGGGCAGCCCCAGCATTTT
V gene: TRBV27; clone size: many; D gene: NA; J gene: TRBJ1-5; CDR3 protein: CASSPFGSDNQPQHF; CDR3 DNA: TGTGCCAGCAGCCCCTTCGGGAGCGATAATCAGCCCCAGCATTTT
V gene: TRBV27; clone size: NA; D gene: NA; J gene: TRBJ2-2; CDR3 protein: CASSFGSLGELFF; CDR3 DNA: TGTGCCAGCAGTTTCGGCAGTCTGGGGGAGCTGTTTTTT
V gene: TRBV28; clone size: few; D gene: NA; J gene: TRBJ1-4; CDR3 protein: CASSLSWINEKLFF; CDR3 DNA: TGTGCCAGCAGTTTATCGTGGATTAATGAAAAACTGTTTTTT
V gene: TRBV6-1; clone size: NA; D gene: NA; J gene: TRBJ2-7; CDR3 protein: CASGRTVAYEQYF; CDR3 DNA: TGTGCCAGCGGTCGGACGGTGGCCTACGAGCAGTACTTC
V gene: TRBV7-2; clone size: few; D gene: NA; J gene: TRBJ1-2; CDR3 protein: CASSDRDNGNYGYTF; CDR3 DNA: TGTGCCAGCAGCGACCGGGACAATGGGAACTATGGCTACACCTTC
V gene: TRBV3-1; clone size: many; D gene: TRBD2; J gene: TRBJ2-7; CDR3 protein: CASSQDWGGLAGEQYF; CDR3 DNA: TGTGCCAGCAGCCAAGATTGGGGGGGGCTAGCGGGAGAGCAGTACTTC
V gene: TRBV19; clone size: few; D gene: TRBD1; J gene: TRBJ1-6; CDR3 protein: CASSILGAGGKSPLHF; CDR3 DNA: TGTGCCAGTAGTATCCTTGGCGCAGGGGGCAAGTCACCCCTCCACTTT
V gene: TRBV20-1; clone size: NA; D gene: TRBD2; J gene: TRBJ2-3; CDR3 protein: CSARVPPSGRATDTQYF; CDR3 DNA: TGCAGTGCTAGAGTTCCCCCTAGCGGAAGGGCCACAGATACGCAGTATTTT
V gene: TRBV27; clone size: few; D gene: TRBD1; J gene: TRBJ1-3; CDR3 protein: CASSFTYRDSGNTIYF; CDR3 DNA: TGTGCCAGCAGTTTTACGTACCGGGACAGTGGAAACACCATATATTTT
V gene: TRBV5-1; clone size: many; D gene: NA; J gene: TRBJ1-4; CDR3 protein: CASSLRLATNEKLFF; CDR3 DNA: TGCGCCAGCAGCTTGCGTTTGGCAACTAATGAAAAACTGTTTTTT
V gene: TRBV12-3/TRBV12-4; clone size: NA; D gene: NA; J gene: TRBJ2-3; CDR3 protein: CASSLGLGTTDTQYF; CDR3 DNA: TGTGCCAGCAGTTTAGGGCTAGGAACCACAGATACGCAGTATTTT
V gene: TRBV12-3/TRBV12-4; clone size: many; D gene: TRBD1; J gene: TRBJ1-5; CDR3 protein: CASSLVPGGYNQPQHF; CDR3 DNA: TGTGCCAGCAGTTTAGTTCCAGGGGGCTACAATCAGCCCCAGCATTTT
V gene: TRBV29-1; clone size: few; D gene: NA; J gene: TRBJ1-5; CDR3 protein: CSVATGSSNQPQHF; CDR3 DNA: TGCAGCGTCGCGACAGGTTCTAGCAATCAGCCCCAGCATTTT
V gene: TRBV7-2; clone size: NA; D gene: NA; J gene: TRBJ2-5; CDR3 protein: CTSTPRREGAQYF; CDR3 DNA: TGTACCAGCACCCCTCGGAGGGAAGGGGCCCAGTACTTC
V gene: TRBV4-1; clone size: few; D gene: NA; J gene: TRBJ2-1; CDR3 protein: CASSPPGSEQFF; CDR3 DNA: TGCGCCAGCAGCCCACCGGGGAGTGAGCAGTTCTTC
V gene: TRBV5-4; clone size: NA; D gene: TRBD2; J gene: TRBJ2-3; CDR3 protein: CASSLAGRGDTQYF; CDR3 DNA: TGTGCCAGCAGTCTAGCGGGAAGGGGAGATACGCAGTATTTT
V gene: TRBV12-3/TRBV12-4; clone size: many; D gene: NA; J gene: TRBJ2-1; CDR3 protein: CASSHGRRSVHNEQFF; CDR3 DNA: TGTGCCAGCAGCCACGGACGTCGATCGGTTCACAATGAGCAGTTCTTC
V gene: TRBV4-1; clone size: NA; D gene: NA; J gene: TRBJ2-7; CDR3 protein: CASSQGLVASYEQYF; CDR3 DNA: TGCGCCAGCAGCCAAGGTTTGGTCGCGTCCTACGAGCAGTACTTC
V gene: TRBV10-1; clone size: NA; D gene: NA; J gene: TRBJ1-1; CDR3 protein: CASSHDGAAEAFF; CDR3 DNA: TGCGCCAGCAGTCACGATGGGGCGGCTGAAGCTTTCTTT
V gene: TRBV5-1; clone size: few; D gene: NA; J gene: TRBJ2-3; CDR3 protein: CASSFRGVDTQYF; CDR3 DNA: TGCGCCAGCAGCTTCAGGGGAGTAGATACGCAGTATTTT
V gene: TRBV6-6; clone size: many; D gene: TRBD1; J gene: TRBJ1-1; CDR3 protein: CASSYGPNTGDTEAFF; CDR3 DNA: TGTGCCAGCAGTTACGGACCAAATACAGGGGACACTGAAGCTTTCTTT
V gene: TRBV20-1; clone size: NA; D gene: NA; J gene: TRBJ2-5; CDR3 protein: CSASPIANQETQYF; CDR3 DNA: TGCAGTGCTAGCCCTATAGCGAACCAAGAGACCCAGTACTTC
V gene: TRBV6-1; clone size: many; D gene: NA; J gene: TRBJ1-2; CDR3 protein: CASSTDVGDKANYGYTF; CDR3 DNA: TGTGCCAGCAGTACCGACGTTGGGGACAAAGCTAACTATGGCTACACCTTC
V gene: TRBV2; clone size: few; D gene: NA; J gene: TRBJ2-3; CDR3 protein: CASSEALQGTTQYF; CDR3 DNA: TGTGCCAGCAGTGAAGCGCTTCAGGGAACTACGCAGTATTTT
V gene: TRBV6-1; clone size: few; D gene: NA; J gene: TRBJ1-5; CDR3 protein: CASRETGNQPQHF; CDR3 DNA: TGTGCCAGCAGGGAGACAGGCAATCAGCCCCAGCATTTT
V gene: TRBV29-1; clone size: few; D gene: NA; J gene: TRBJ1-1; CDR3 protein: CSVKSPGTEAFF; CDR3 DNA: TGCAGCGTTAAGTCGCCGGGTACTGAAGCTTTCTTT
V gene: TRBV6-1; clone size: many; D gene: NA; J gene: TRBJ1-1; CDR3 protein: CASSPQVLITEAFF; CDR3 DNA: TGTGCCAGCAGTCCCCAGGTGCTGATAACTGAAGCTTTCTTT
V gene: TRBV2; clone size: many; D gene: NA; J gene: TRBJ1-1; CDR3 protein: CASSGGDKANLNTEAFF; CDR3 DNA: TGTGCCAGCAGCGGCGGGGACAAGGCGAATTTGAACACTGAAGCTTTCTTT
V gene: TRBV6-1; clone size: NA; D gene: NA; J gene: TRBJ1-4; CDR3 protein: CASSEFTDSNEKLFF; CDR3 DNA: TGTGCCAGCAGTGAATTCACGGACTCTAATGAAAAACTGTTTTTT
V gene: TRBV5-1; clone size: few; D gene: NA; J gene: TRBJ2-5; CDR3 protein: CASSLGGAGRQETQYF; CDR3 DNA: TGCGCCAGCAGCTTGGGGGGAGCGGGCCGCCAAGAGACCCAGTACTTC
V gene: TRBV9; clone size: NA; D gene: TRBD2; J gene: TRBJ2-7; CDR3 protein: CASSVGPSGDAYEQYF; CDR3 DNA: TGTGCCAGCAGCGTAGGTCCTAGCGGGGACGCCTACGAGCAGTACTTC
V gene: TRBV6-1; clone size: many; D gene: TRBD2; J gene: TRBJ2-7; CDR3 protein: CASRPGLAHEQYF; CDR3 DNA: TGTGCCAGCAGACCAGGACTAGCCCACGAGCAGTACTTC
V gene: TRBV27; clone size: NA; D gene: TRBD2; J gene: TRBJ2-1; CDR3 protein: CASRTSGSEGPYNEQFF; CDR3 DNA: TGTGCCAGCCGGACTAGCGGGAGCGAGGGGCCCTACAATGAGCAGTTCTTC
V gene: TRBV18; clone size: NA; D gene: TRBD1; J gene: TRBJ1-2; CDR3 protein: CASAPGTEYGYTF; CDR3 DNA: TGTGCCAGCGCACCCGGGACAGAATATGGCTACACCTTC
V gene: TRBV5-1; clone size: many; D gene: NA; J gene: TRBJ2-3; CDR3 protein: CASSFRSGTGGTQYF; CDR3 DNA: TGCGCCAGCAGCTTTAGGAGCGGGACAGGAGGTACGCAGTATTTT
V gene: TRBV20-1; clone size: NA; D gene: NA; J gene: TRBJ1-6; CDR3 protein: CSARFGRVNSPLHF; CDR3 DNA: TGCAGTGCTAGATTTGGCAGGGTAAATTCACCCCTCCACTTT
V gene: TRBV24-1; clone size: many; D gene: NA; J gene: TRBJ2-3; CDR3 protein: CATSETDTQYF; CDR3 DNA: TGTGCCACCAGTGAAACAGATACGCAGTATTTT
V gene: TRBV2; clone size: many; D gene: NA; J gene: TRBJ2-1; CDR3 protein: CASRLQTPRMGNEQFF; CDR3 DNA: TGTGCCAGCCGCCTACAAACCCCCCGAATGGGCAATGAGCAGTTCTTC
V gene: TRBV4-1; clone size: NA; D gene: NA; J gene: TRBJ1-5; CDR3 protein: CASSPTVEAGQPQHF; CDR3 DNA: TGCGCCAGCAGCCCCACGGTCGAGGCGGGGCAGCCCCAGCATTTT
V gene: TRBV28; clone size: many; D gene: TRBD1; J gene: TRBJ2-3; CDR3 protein: CASSSYRTGGTDTQYF; CDR3 DNA: TGTGCCAGCAGCTCCTATCGGACAGGGGGCACAGATACGCAGTATTTT